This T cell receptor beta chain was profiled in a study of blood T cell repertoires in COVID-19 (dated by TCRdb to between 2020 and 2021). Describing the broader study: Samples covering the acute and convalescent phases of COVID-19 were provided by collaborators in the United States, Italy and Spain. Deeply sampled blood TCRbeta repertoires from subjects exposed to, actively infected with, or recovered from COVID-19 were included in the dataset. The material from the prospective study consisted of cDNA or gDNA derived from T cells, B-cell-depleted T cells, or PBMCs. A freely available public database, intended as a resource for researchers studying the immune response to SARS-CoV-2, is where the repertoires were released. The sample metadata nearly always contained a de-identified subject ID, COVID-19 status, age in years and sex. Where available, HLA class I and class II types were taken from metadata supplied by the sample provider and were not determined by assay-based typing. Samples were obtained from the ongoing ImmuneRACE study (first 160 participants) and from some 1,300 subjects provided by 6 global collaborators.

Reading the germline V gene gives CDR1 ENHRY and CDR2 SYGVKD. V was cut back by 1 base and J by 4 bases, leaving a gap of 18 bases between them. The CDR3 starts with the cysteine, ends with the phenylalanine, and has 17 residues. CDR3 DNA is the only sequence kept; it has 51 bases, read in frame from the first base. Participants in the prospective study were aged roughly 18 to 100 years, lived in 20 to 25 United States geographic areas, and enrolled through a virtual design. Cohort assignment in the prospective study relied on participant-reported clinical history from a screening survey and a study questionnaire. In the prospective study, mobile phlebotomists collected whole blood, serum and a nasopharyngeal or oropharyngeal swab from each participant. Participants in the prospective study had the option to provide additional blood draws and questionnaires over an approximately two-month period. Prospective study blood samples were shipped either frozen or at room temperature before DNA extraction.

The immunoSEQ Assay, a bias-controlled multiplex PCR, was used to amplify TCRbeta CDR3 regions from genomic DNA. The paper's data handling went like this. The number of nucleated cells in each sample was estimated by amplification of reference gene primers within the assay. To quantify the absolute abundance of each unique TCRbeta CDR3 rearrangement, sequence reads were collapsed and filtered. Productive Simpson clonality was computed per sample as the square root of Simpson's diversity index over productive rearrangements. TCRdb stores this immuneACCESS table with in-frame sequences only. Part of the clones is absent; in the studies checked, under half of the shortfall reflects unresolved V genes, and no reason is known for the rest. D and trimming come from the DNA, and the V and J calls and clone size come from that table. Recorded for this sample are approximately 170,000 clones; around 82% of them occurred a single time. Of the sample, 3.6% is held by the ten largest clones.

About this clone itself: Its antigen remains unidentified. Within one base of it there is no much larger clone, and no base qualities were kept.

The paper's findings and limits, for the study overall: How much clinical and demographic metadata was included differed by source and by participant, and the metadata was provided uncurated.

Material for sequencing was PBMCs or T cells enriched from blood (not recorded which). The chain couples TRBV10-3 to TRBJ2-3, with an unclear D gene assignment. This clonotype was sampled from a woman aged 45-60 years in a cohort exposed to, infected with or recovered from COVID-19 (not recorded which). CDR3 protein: CAISEYDLSVRADTQYF. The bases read TGTGCCATCAGTGAGTACGATCTGTCCGTGCGCGCAGATACGCAGTATTTT.